These 17 T cell receptor beta chains were sequenced from one sample in a study of blood T cell repertoires in COVID-19 (dated by TCRdb to about 2020). The library was generated by the immunoSEQ multiplex PCR assay. TCRdb limited this immuneACCESS table to in-frame rearrangements with V and J called. A share of clones is missing; checked studies link under half to unresolved V genes, and the rest is unexplained. This sample gives 150,000 to 200,000 clones in total; around 78% of them show up just once. The ten biggest clones cover around 4.8% of the sample. The material sequenced was PBMCs or T cells enriched from blood (not recorded which). The source is a woman in her forties or fifties who had recovered from COVID-19.

This clone was counted a few times. This chain links TRBV7-6 with TRBJ2-5, with 7 bases aligning to TRBD2. The V gene's germline CDR1 is SGHVS and CDR2 FNYEAQ. J lost 3 bases, V lost 3 bases, and 7 bases had no gene match. The length of the CDR3 is 15 residues. DNA for the CDR3: TGTGCCAGCAGCTTTGTGCCTAGCGGTAAAGAGACCCAGTACTTC. Protein: CASSFVPSGKETQYF.

The count of this clone is one. V usage is TRBV7-2 and J usage is TRBJ2-5, with D possibly being TRBD1 (6 bases). Germline values: CDR1 SGHTA, CDR2 FQGNSA. Trimming shortened V by 5 bases and J by 5 bases, and 12 bases separated the two germline ends. The CDR3 has 13 residues. The CDR3 protein is CASSRTAKETQYF. DNA for the CDR3: TGTGCCAGCAGCCGGACAGCGAAGGAGACCCAGTACTTC.

The rearrangement uses TRBV3-1 (or the pseudogene TRBV3-2) and TRBJ2-5; 12 bases match TRBD2. Germline V gene sequence: CDR1 LGHDT, CDR2 YNNKEL (reference sequence). This CDR3 comprises 18 residues. Germline trimming cut 3 bases from V and 1 base from J; bases unmatched to any gene: 9. In DNA form, the CDR3 reads TGTGCCAGCAGCCAGATCCTAGCGGGAGGGCCGGTCCAAGAGACCCAGTACTTC. The encoded protein is CASSQILAGGPVQETQYF.

V is TRBV11-1 and J is TRBJ1-2; TRBD1 is a possible D gene (5 bases). CDR3 length: 13 residues. CDR1 and CDR2 (germline): SGHAT, FQDESV (reference sequence). Trimming left V 5 bases short and J 4 bases short, with 11 bases between. CDR3 sequence reads: CASSPQGSYGYTF. The CDR3 DNA is TGTGCCAGCAGCCCTCAGGGTTCCTATGGCTACACCTTC.

The chain is built from TRBV6-5 and TRBJ1-2; perhaps TRBD1 as D (6 bases). V dropped 3 bases and J dropped 5 bases, with 16 bases sitting between them. Germline V gene sequence: CDR1 MNHEY, CDR2 SVGAGI. The CDR3 extends over 15 amino acids. CDR3 amino acids: CASSYATGAVYGYTF. CDR3 sequence (DNA): TGTGCCAGCAGTTATGCGACAGGAGCCGTTTATGGCTACACCTTC.

This clone was picked up one time. The CDR3 DNA reads as TGTGCCAGCAGGAGCACGGGTCCCGGGGAGCTGTTTTTT. The encoded protein is CASRSTGPGELFF. The J gene is TRBJ2-2, the V gene TRBV2, with no clear D. The CDR3 sequence is 13 residues long. Germline-derived CDR1 and CDR2 are SNHLY and FYNNEI. Trimming cost V 6 bases and J 6 bases, with 11 bases left between them.

The genes are TRBV10-3 and TRBJ2-7; 7 bases line up with TRBD1. Germline CDR1 ENHRY, CDR2 SYGVKD. The CDR3 spans 14 residues. Trimming took 2 bases from V and 4 from J; bases not matched to a gene: 5. The CDR3 sequence: CAISEARGSYEQYV. CDR3 nucleotide sequence: TGTGCCATCAGTGAGGCCAGGGGGAGTTACGAGCAGTACGTC.

The chain joins TRBV19 to TRBJ1-2; possible D gene TRBD1, 5 bases. The germline gives CDR1 LNHDA, CDR2 SQIVND (reference sequence). Trimming removed 4 bases at V and 3 bases at J, with 15 bases between. This CDR3 is 15 amino acids long. The CDR3 loop reads CASSNRIDSYYGYTF. The CDR3 DNA sequence: TGTGCCAGTAGTAACCGGATTGACAGCTACTATGGCTACACCTTC. Looking up the rest from reference TRBV19 and TRBJ1-2 gives the full variable domain: DGGITQSPKYLFRKEGQNVTLSCEQNLNHDAMYWYRQDPGQGLRLIYYSQIVNDFQKGDIAEGYSVSREKKESFPLTVTSAQKNPTAFYLCASSNRIDSYYGYTFGSGTRLTVV.

The V and J genes are TRBV3-1 (or the pseudogene TRBV3-2) and TRBJ2-2; D perhaps matches TRBD1 (5 bases). The germline CDR1 and CDR2 sequences are LGHDT and YNNKEL (reference sequence). This CDR3 is built from 15 residues. Trimming stripped 4 bases from V and 4 bases from J, with 13 bases between. CDR3 loop: CASSPPGGATGELFF. CDR3 in DNA: TGTGCCAGCAGCCCCCCGGGTGGGGCCACCGGGGAGCTGTTTTTT.

In its sample, this clone was seen once. This chain connects TRBV7-8 to TRBJ1-5; D gene uncertain. CDR1 and CDR2 (germline): SGHVS, FQNEAQ. This CDR3 spans 16 amino acids. Trimming removed 5 bases from V and 2 bases from J, with 16 bases in between. The CDR3 bases are TGTGCCAGCAGCGCCCGAGCGGGTGCCGGCAATCAGCCCCAGCATTTT. Translated, it gives CASSARAGAGNQPQHF.

The chain recombines TRBV9 with TRBJ2-7; D unclear. This CDR3 contains 10 residues. Germline assignment: CDR1 SGDLS and CDR2 YYNGEE. Trimming removed 6 bases from V and 7 bases from J, with 8 bases in between. The CDR3 DNA sequence: TGTGCCAGCACCCTCAGGGAGCAGTACGTC. Translating it yields CASTLREQYV.

The J gene is TRBJ1-2, the V gene TRBV18, with TRBD1 identical over 7 bases. This CDR3 spans 16 amino acids. Germline assignment: CDR1 KGHSH and CDR2 LQKENI. After removal of 3 bases from V and 4 bases from J, the junction contained 11 bases not matched to a gene. This CDR3 reads CASSPTPGQQVYGYTF. As DNA, the CDR3 is TGTGCCAGCTCACCTACACCGGGACAGCAAGTCTATGGCTACACCTTC.

The rearrangement links TRBV6-5 to TRBJ1-5; D might be TRBD1 (6 bases). CDR1 is MNHEY and CDR2 is SVGAGI in the germline V gene. The CDR3 is 14 amino acids. Trimming removed 2 bases from V and 12 bases from J, with 17 bases in between. In DNA, the CDR3 is TGTGCCAGCAGTTACGGGAGGGGGGATCAGTTCCAGCATTTT. It encodes CASSYGRGDQFQHF.

The rearrangement links TRBV4-1 to TRBJ1-5; D ambiguous. CDR1 is MGHRA and CDR2 is YSYEKL in the germline V gene. The ends were cut back, 2 bases at V and 4 bases at J, with 6 bases in the middle. This CDR3 comprises 13 residues. The CDR3 sequence is CASSQLQNQPQHF. Written as DNA, the CDR3 is TGCGCCAGCAGCCAATTACAGAATCAGCCCCAGCATTTT.

The rearrangement uses TRBV2 and TRBJ2-1, with D hard to call. Germline lookup yields CDR1 SNHLY and CDR2 FYNNEI. The germline V and J ends were trimmed by 6 bases and 8 bases, with 17 bases remaining between them. CDR3 size: 14 residues. CDR3 protein: CASSTTPSSHEQFF. The CDR3 bases are TGTGCCAGCAGCACCACCCCTAGTTCGCATGAGCAGTTCTTC.

This rearrangement joins TRBV7-8 to TRBJ1-4; D ambiguous. CDR1 is SGHVS and CDR2 is FQNEAQ in the germline V gene. The CDR3 runs to 12 residues. Trimming left V 5 bases short and J 8 bases short, with 9 bases between. Here the CDR3 reads CASSPGGEKLFF. The CDR3 DNA reads as TGTGCCAGCAGCCCCGGAGGGGAAAAACTGTTTTTT.

The rearrangement joins TRBV9 to TRBJ1-1, with 7 bases lining up with TRBD1. The CDR3 contains 15 residues. Germline CDR1 SGDLS, CDR2 YYNGEE. Germline trimming cut 3 bases from V and 0 bases from J; bases unmatched to any gene: 5. The CDR3 region is CASSAAGGMNTEAFF. CDR3 in DNA: TGTGCCAGCAGCGCCGCAGGGGGAATGAACACTGAAGCTTTCTTT. Full variable domain (outside the CDR3, taken from reference TRBV9 and TRBJ1-1): DSGVTQTPKHLITATGQRVTLRCSPRSGDLSVYWYQQSLDQGLQFLIQYYNGEERAKGNILERFSAQQFPDLHSELNLSSLELGDSALYFCASSAAGGMNTEAFFGQGTRLTVV.